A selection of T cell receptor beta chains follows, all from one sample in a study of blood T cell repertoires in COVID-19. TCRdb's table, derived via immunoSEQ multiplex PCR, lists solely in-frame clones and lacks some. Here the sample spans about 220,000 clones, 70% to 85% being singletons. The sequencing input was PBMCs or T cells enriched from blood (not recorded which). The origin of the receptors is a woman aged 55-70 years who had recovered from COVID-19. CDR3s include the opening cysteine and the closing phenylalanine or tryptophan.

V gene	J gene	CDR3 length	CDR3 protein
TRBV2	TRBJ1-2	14	CASSSWTGDYGYTF
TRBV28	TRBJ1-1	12	CASSSGQPAAFF
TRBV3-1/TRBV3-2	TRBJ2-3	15	CASSEEREGTDTQYF
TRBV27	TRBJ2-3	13	CASTPRSTDTQYF
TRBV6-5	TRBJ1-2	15	CASSHLGGRAYGYTF
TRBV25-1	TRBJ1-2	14	CASSELQGTYGYTF
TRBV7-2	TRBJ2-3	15	CASSLGSGGTDTQYF
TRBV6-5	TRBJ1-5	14	CASSRGTDNQPQHF
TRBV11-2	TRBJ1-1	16	CAGSLAAGGRITEAFF
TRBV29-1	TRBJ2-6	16	CSVATGRTSGANVLTF
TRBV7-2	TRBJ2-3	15	CASSLDSLSTDTQYF
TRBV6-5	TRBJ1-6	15	CASRQQGTGVSPLHF
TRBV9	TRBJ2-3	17	CASSHSDAGLAADTQYF
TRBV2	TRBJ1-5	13	CASGQGGNQPQHF
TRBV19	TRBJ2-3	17	CASSESSGPSSTDTQYF
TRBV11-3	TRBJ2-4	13	CASSRGGLNIQYF
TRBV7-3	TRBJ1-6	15	CASSSTGQGLSPLHF
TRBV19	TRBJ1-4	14	CAGGTGTSNEKLFF
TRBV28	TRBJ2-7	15	CASSSWTSGGYEQYF
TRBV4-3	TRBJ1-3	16	CASSRNRGLSGNTIYF
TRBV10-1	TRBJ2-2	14	CASSQTRPTGELFF
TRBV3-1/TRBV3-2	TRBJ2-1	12	CASSQTFNEQFF
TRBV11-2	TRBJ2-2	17	CASSPWVAGVETGELFF
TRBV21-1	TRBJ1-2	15	CASSKLPDRDYGYTF
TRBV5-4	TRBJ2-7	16	CASSLYSGSFTHEQYF
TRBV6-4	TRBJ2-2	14	CASSFGQHTGELFF
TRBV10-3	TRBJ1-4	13	CAISESSNEKLFF
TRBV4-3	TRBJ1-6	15	CASSLAGQGGSPLHF
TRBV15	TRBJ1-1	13	CATSRAGNTEAFF
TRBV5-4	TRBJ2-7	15	CASSLVGRGVYEQYF